This T cell receptor (beta chain) is from a study of blood T cell repertoires in COVID-19. Background on the study: The samples span acute and convalescent COVID-19 from the United States, Italy and Spain. Sample material is recorded as cDNA or gDNA derived from T cells, B-cell-depleted T cells, or PBMCs.

How the authors handled the data: It was from reference gene primer amplification that nucleated cell counts were estimated. The protocol was immunoSEQ multiplex PCR, while the TCRdb copy is restricted to in-frame clones and leaves out a portion. V and J calls and clone size are copied from that table; D and trimming were computed from the DNA. The table shows approximately 100,000 clones, with roughly 86% occurring only once. The germline CDR1 and CDR2 sequences are SEHNR and FQNEAQ (reference sequence). CDR3 length equals 14 residues. With 0 bases clipped from V and 6 bases from J, the junction kept 3 bases outside the gene matches.

The chain uses TRBV7-9 and TRBJ2-7; 9 bases map to TRBD1. Sequenced sample: peripheral blood. The origin of this receptor is a woman aged 55-69 years with acute or convalescent COVID-19. The CDR3 sequence is CASSLAGQGGEQYF. The CDR3, as DNA: TGTGCCAGCAGCTTAGCGGGACAGGGCGGCGAGCAGTACTTC.